Shown below are 14 T cell receptor beta chains from a single sample sequenced in a study of cytotoxic CD8 clonotypes in ibrutinib-treated CLL. The repertoire was sequenced with immunoSEQ multiplex PCR; TCRdb's copy has only in-frame clones and lacks some. The sample includes roughly 150,000 clones, more than 65% seen only once; the top ten take around 2.1%. Sequencing used PBMCs, obtained after 12 months of ibrutinib treatment. The receptor source for this set is a human donor with chronic lymphocytic leukemia.

V usage is TRBV7-8 and J usage is TRBJ2-1, with D unresolved. V was shortened by 6 bases and J by 4 bases, with 16 bases between the two germline ends. Germline CDR1 is SGHVS and CDR2 is FQNEAQ. CDR3 length: 15 amino acids. The CDR3 reads CASRPRGTIYNEQFF. The CDR3 DNA follows: TGTGCCAGCAGGCCCAGAGGAACTATATACAATGAGCAGTTCTTC. Drawing the rest from reference TRBV7-8 and TRBJ2-1, the complete variable domain is GAGVSQSPRYKVAKRGQDVALRCDPISGHVSLFWYQQALGQGPEFLTYFQNEAQLDKSGLPSDRFFAERPEGSVSTLKIQRTQQEDSAVYLCASRPRGTIYNEQFFGPGTRLTVL.

The CDR3 protein is CASSPDRGRNGELFF. CDR3 sequence (DNA): TGTGCCAGCAGCCCAGACAGGGGGCGGAACGGGGAGCTGTTTTTT. This sequence joins TRBV7-2 and TRBJ2-2, with 10 bases identical to TRBD1. CDR1 and CDR2 from the germline V gene are SGHTA and FQGNSA. V was clipped by 5 bases and J by 7 bases; unmatched bases: 7. The CDR3 is made up of 15 amino acids.

This clone occurred once. The chain is built from TRBV2 and TRBJ2-1; TRBD1 matches at 9 bases. V dropped 8 bases and J dropped 9; count of bases not matched to a gene: 8. This CDR3 spans 13 amino acids. Germline values: CDR1 SNHLY, CDR2 FYNNEI. This chain's CDR3 is CASDLQGAGEQFF. The CDR3 DNA reads as TGTGCCAGCGACCTACAGGGGGCGGGTGAGCAGTTCTTC.

This clone was recorded a few times. V and J are TRBV14 and TRBJ1-6; D is perhaps TRBD1 (5 bases). The V and J ends lost 0 bases and 9 bases respectively, with 24 bases between them. Germline-derived CDR1 and CDR2 are SGHDN and FVKESK. The CDR3 has 19 amino acids. The CDR3 sequence: CASSQDWKGPGQGPSPLHF. The CDR3 DNA reads TGTGCCAGCAGCCAAGATTGGAAGGGGCCGGGGCAGGGCCCTTCACCCCTCCACTTT.

The rearrangement joins TRBV5-1 to TRBJ2-3; 7 bases match TRBD1. Germline trimming cut 0 bases from V and 4 bases from J; bases unmatched to any gene: 2. The germline gives CDR1 SGHRS, CDR2 YFSETQ. The CDR3 runs 14 residues. Written as DNA, the CDR3 is TGCGCCAGCAGCTTGGGGCAGGGGGCAGATACGCAGTATTTT. Translating it yields CASSLGQGADTQYF.

The chain is built from TRBV4-3 and TRBJ2-3, with D tentatively TRBD2 (7 bases). Trimming left V 5 bases short and J 5 bases short, with 14 bases between. Germline CDR1 reads LGHNA; CDR2 reads YSLEER. The CDR3 spans 14 residues. The CDR3 sequence: CASSASRGGDTQYF. CDR3 coding DNA: TGCGCCAGCAGCGCTTCGAGGGGGGGAGATACGCAGTATTTT.

The J gene is TRBJ2-7, the V gene TRBV2; D may be TRBD1 or TRBD2 (5 bases each). Trimming removed 2 bases from V and 4 bases from J, with 18 bases in between. The CDR3 runs to 16 residues. Per germline, CDR1 SNHLY and CDR2 FYNNEI. The CDR3 DNA is TGTGCCAGCAGTGAAAACGGGGCCCCATGGGGGTACGAGCAGTACTTC. Its protein product is CASSENGAPWGYEQYF.

The V and J genes are TRBV2 and TRBJ1-6; 8 nucleotides match TRBD1. The CDR3 extends over 14 amino acids. Germline V gene lookup returns CDR1 SNHLY and CDR2 FYNNEI. The V segment lost 8 bases and the J segment 3 bases; nucleotides outside the gene matches: 3. The CDR3 DNA follows: TGTGCCAGCGGAGGGACAGGCTATAATTCACCCCTCCACTTT. Its protein product is CASGGTGYNSPLHF.

This clone has a single count. V usage is TRBV7-6 and J usage is TRBJ2-6; weak D call: TRBD2 (6 bases). The V end was cut by 2 bases, the J end by 4 bases, with 9 bases between. This CDR3 region has 15 residues. Germline CDR1 reads SGHVS; CDR2 reads FNYEAQ. CDR3 DNA: TGTGCCAGCAGCTTAACGGGGGTCGGGGCCAACGTCCTGACTTTC. Amino acids: CASSLTGVGANVLTF.

In DNA, the CDR3 is TGTGCCAGCAGTTACTTAGCGGGGGTTGTTGAGACCCAGTACTTC. Protein sequence: CASSYLAGVVETQYF. This chain connects TRBV6-5 to TRBJ2-5, with 9 bases that match TRBD2. Trimming cost V 1 base and J 5 bases; bases outside gene matches: 5. The CDR3 totals 15 residues. Germline assignment: CDR1 MNHEY and CDR2 SVGAGI.

The chain is built from TRBV2 and TRBJ1-6; 8 bases agree with TRBD1. Germline values: CDR1 SNHLY, CDR2 FYNNEI. The CDR3 totals 15 residues. Germline trimming cut 6 bases from V and 4 bases from J; bases unmatched to any gene: 5. DNA of the CDR3: TGTGCCAGCAGAGGGACAGGCCTTTATAATTCACCCCTCCACTTT. Translating gives CASRGTGLYNSPLHF.

The V gene is TRBV5-1, the J gene TRBJ1-1, with D possibly being TRBD1 (6 bases). V lost 0 bases and J 1 base, leaving 10 bases between the germline ends. The CDR3 covers 15 residues. Germline CDR1 reads SGHRS; CDR2 reads YFSETQ. The CDR3 reads CASSLEGHPNTEAFF. The CDR3 DNA follows: TGCGCCAGCAGCTTGGAGGGACACCCGAACACTGAAGCTTTCTTT.

The chain carries TRBV11-2 and TRBJ2-5, with 8 bases aligning to TRBD2. The CDR3 length is 16 residues. J lost 4 bases, V lost 0 bases, and 7 bases had no gene match. Germline CDR1 SGHAT, CDR2 FQNNGV. The CDR3 here is CASSLEGAGAAETQYF. The CDR3 DNA sequence: TGTGCCAGCAGCTTAGAAGGAGCGGGAGCGGCAGAGACCCAGTACTTC.

This rearrangement joins TRBV19 to TRBJ1-3; maybe TRBD1 (5 bases). Germline lookup yields CDR1 LNHDA and CDR2 SQIVND (reference sequence). Trimming removed 4 bases from V and 2 bases from J, with 12 bases in between. The CDR3 sequence is 15 residues long. The CDR3 nucleotides read TGTGCCAGTAGTAGTGGGGGTCTTGCTGGAAACACCATATATTTT. Translated, it gives CASSSGGLAGNTIYF.